Listed here is a single TCR beta chain. Its specificity is unknown. The source of the sample is a study of T cells in localized non-small cell lung cancer. Broader study findings: Heterogeneity is still possible, as just one tumor region was sequenced. Peak T cell clonality was found in uninvolved adjacent lung, exceeding tumor. Within adjacent lung there appeared a median around 57 of the top 100 tumor clones.

Clones were sequenced by immunoSEQ multiplex PCR, and TCRdb holds only the in-frame ones, with some missing. The sample has roughly 40,000 clones, around nine tenths seen once. The starting material was peripheral blood, obtained before any cancer treatment. The origin of this receptor is a man aged 18 to 50 with stage I lung adenocarcinoma.

CDR3: CASSLAERGRRETQYF. Written as DNA, the CDR3 is TGCGCCAGCAGCTTGGCCGAGCGGGGGCGCCGAGAGACCCAGTACTTC. The rearrangement uses TRBV5-1 and TRBJ2-5, with 8 bases fitting TRBD2. The germline V gene encodes CDR1 SGHRS and CDR2 YFSETQ. With 0 bases clipped from V and 4 bases from J, the junction kept 8 bases outside the gene matches. The CDR3 runs 16 residues. The variable domain in full, with the rest retrieved from reference TRBV5-1 and TRBJ2-5, is KAGVTQTPRYLIKTRGQQVTLSCSPISGHRSVSWYQQTPGQGLQFLFEYFSETQRNKGNFPGRFSGRQFSNSRSEMNVSTLELGDSALYLCASSLAERGRRETQYFGPGTRLLVL.